A single sample gave rise to the 3 T cell receptor beta chains below, sequenced in a study of cytomegalovirus exposure and HLA in healthy donors. The PCR ran on 60 Vbeta and 13 Jbeta primers. The protocol was immunoSEQ multiplex PCR, while the TCRdb copy is restricted to in-frame clones and leaves out a portion. Of roughly 150,000 clones listed, over 60% were seen once; the top ten hold approximately 1.6%. The sample was PBMCs. The receptor set was obtained from a woman aged 40-49 years in good health and CMV-seronegative.

The V call is TRBV5-5, the J call TRBJ1-2, with 8 bases fitting TRBD1. The junction had 7 bases not matched to a gene; V was cut back by 4 bases and J by 5 bases. Per the germline V gene, CDR1 is SGHKS and CDR2 is YYEKEE (reference sequence). CDR3 length equals 14 residues. CDR3 amino acids: CASSRDRGGYGYTF. The CDR3 DNA follows: TGTGCCAGCAGCCGAGACAGGGGTGGGTATGGCTACACCTTC.

The rearrangement links TRBV29-1 to TRBJ2-2; D uncertain. Trimming cost V 3 bases and J 3 bases, with 8 bases left between them. Germline V lookup: CDR1 SQVTM, CDR2 ANQGSEA. CDR3 length: 13 amino acids. In nucleotides, the CDR3 is TGCAGCGTTGATCCACTCGACACCGGGGAGCTGTTTTTT. Translation: CSVDPLDTGELFF.

This chain links TRBV7-9 with TRBJ2-7; 7 positions agree with TRBD1. In germline, CDR1 is SEHNR, CDR2 FQNEAQ (reference sequence). The V gene end was trimmed by 2 bases and the J gene end by 9 bases; junction bases not matched to a gene: 19. The CDR3 contains 17 residues. The chain's CDR3 is CASSLNRGIVGKAWQYF. The CDR3 coding sequence is TGTGCCAGCAGCTTAAACAGGGGTATAGTTGGGAAAGCGTGGCAGTACTTC.